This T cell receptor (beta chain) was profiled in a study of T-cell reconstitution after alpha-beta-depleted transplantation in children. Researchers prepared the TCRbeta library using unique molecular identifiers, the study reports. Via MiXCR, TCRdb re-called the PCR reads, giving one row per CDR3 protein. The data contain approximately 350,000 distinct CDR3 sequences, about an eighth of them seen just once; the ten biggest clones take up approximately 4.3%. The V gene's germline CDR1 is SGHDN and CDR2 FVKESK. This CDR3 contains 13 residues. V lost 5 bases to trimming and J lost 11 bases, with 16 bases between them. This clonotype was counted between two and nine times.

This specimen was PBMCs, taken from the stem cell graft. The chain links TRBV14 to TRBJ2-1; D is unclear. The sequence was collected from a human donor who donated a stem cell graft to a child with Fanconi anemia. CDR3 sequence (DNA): TGTGCCAGCAGCATTATCCGGCAGGCCCAGCAGTTCTTC. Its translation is CASSIIRQAQQFF.